A selection of T cell receptor beta chains follows, all from one sample in a study of response to subunit inactivated influenza vaccine. TCRdb reprocessed the RT-PCR reads via MiXCR and lists one record per CDR3 protein. In the table there are more than 550,000 distinct CDR3 sequences, around 11% of which are singletons. This sample also belongs to another study, concerning T cells expressing NK-cell markers.

The sequencing used PBMCs from blood, collected on the day of vaccination. Source of these receptors: a man aged 45-60 years who received an inactivated influenza vaccine. CDR3s include the opening cysteine and the closing phenylalanine or tryptophan. The D gene is left open where the match is weak. Size values are once, few and many counts, or a class for expanded clones, and some rows have none.

v_gene: TRBV20-1
abundance: .
j_gene: TRBJ2-1
d_gene: TRBD2
CDR3nt: TGCAGTGCTAAACGGGGAGGGGATGAGCAGTTCTTC
CDR3aa: CSAKRGGDEQFF

v_gene: TRBV4-1
abundance: .
j_gene: TRBJ1-1
d_gene: .
CDR3nt: TGCGCCAGCAGCCAAGATGAAATTTGGGGCACTGAAGCTTTCTTT
CDR3aa: CASSQDEIWGTEAFF

v_gene: TRBV29-1
abundance: .
j_gene: TRBJ2-3
d_gene: .
CDR3nt: TGCAGCGTCGGTGGCCAGACTGATACGCAGTATTTT
CDR3aa: CSVGGQTDTQYF

v_gene: TRBV29-1
abundance: few
j_gene: TRBJ1-5
d_gene: TRBD1
CDR3nt: TGCAGCGTGACGCAGGGGGCCGGTCAGCCCCAGCATTTT
CDR3aa: CSVTQGAGQPQHF

v_gene: TRBV20-1
abundance: .
j_gene: TRBJ1-5
d_gene: .
CDR3nt: TGCAGTGCTGCCCACGGGGGTGCTCAGCCCCAGCATTTT
CDR3aa: CSAAHGGAQPQHF

v_gene: TRBV12-3/TRBV12-4
abundance: few
j_gene: TRBJ2-6
d_gene: .
CDR3nt: TGTGCCAGCAGGCTCGGGGGCGTCCTGACTTTC
CDR3aa: CASRLGGVLTF

v_gene: TRBV12-3/TRBV12-4
abundance: few
j_gene: TRBJ2-2
d_gene: .
CDR3nt: TGTGCCAGCAGTTTTGCAGGGACTGTCACCGGGGAGCTGTTTTTT
CDR3aa: CASSFAGTVTGELFF

v_gene: TRBV20-1
abundance: once
j_gene: TRBJ2-5
d_gene: TRBD2
CDR3nt: TGCAGTGCTAGAGATCTAAGACTAGCGGTGTGGGAGACCCAGTACTTC
CDR3aa: CSARDLRLAVWETQYF

v_gene: TRBV5-1
abundance: few
j_gene: TRBJ1-1
d_gene: .
CDR3nt: TGCGCCAGCAGCTTGGTATCAGCGAACACTGAAGCTTTCTTT
CDR3aa: CASSLVSANTEAFF

v_gene: TRBV28
abundance: .
j_gene: TRBJ2-7
d_gene: TRBD1
CDR3nt: TGTGCCAGCAGTTTGCGGGACAGGGTGTACGAGCAGTACTTC
CDR3aa: CASSLRDRVYEQYF

v_gene: TRBV5-1
abundance: few
j_gene: TRBJ2-1
d_gene: TRBD2
CDR3nt: TGCGCCAGCAGCTCGAGCGGGATCTCGAACAATGAGCAGTTCTTC
CDR3aa: CASSSSGISNNEQFF

v_gene: TRBV28
abundance: few
j_gene: TRBJ1-6
d_gene: .
CDR3nt: TGTGCCTCCGGGATGTACGATTTCGGCTCCTATAATTCACCCCTCCACTTT
CDR3aa: CASGMYDFGSYNSPLHF

v_gene: TRBV12-3/TRBV12-4
abundance: many
j_gene: TRBJ1-1
d_gene: .
CDR3nt: TGTGCCAGCAGTTTGACAGCCATGAACACTGAAGCTTTCTTT
CDR3aa: CASSLTAMNTEAFF

v_gene: TRBV28
abundance: .
j_gene: TRBJ1-2
d_gene: .
CDR3nt: TGTGCCAGCAGTCCCATTTACCTCGGACAGCTTTCTAACTATGGCTACACCTTC
CDR3aa: CASSPIYLGQLSNYGYTF

v_gene: TRBV12-3/TRBV12-4
abundance: .
j_gene: TRBJ1-2
d_gene: .
CDR3nt: TGTGCCAGCAGTTTTTCGGAGGGGACCGGCTACACCTTC
CDR3aa: CASSFSEGTGYTF

v_gene: TRBV12-3/TRBV12-4
abundance: .
j_gene: TRBJ1-5
d_gene: TRBD1
CDR3nt: TGTGCCAGCAGCCCGGCGACAGGGTCCTCATATAGCAATCAGCCCCAGCATTTT
CDR3aa: CASSPATGSSYSNQPQHF

v_gene: TRBV21-1
abundance: .
j_gene: TRBJ2-7
d_gene: .
CDR3nt: TGTGCCAGCAGCCAAGACGTCTCCTACGAGCAGTACTTC
CDR3aa: CASSQDVSYEQYF

v_gene: TRBV5-1
abundance: many
j_gene: TRBJ2-7
d_gene: TRBD2
CDR3nt: TGCGCCAGCAGCTTGGCCCAACTAGCGGGAGGTTACTACGAGCAGTACTTC
CDR3aa: CASSLAQLAGGYYEQYF

v_gene: TRBV5-1
abundance: many
j_gene: TRBJ1-1
d_gene: .
CDR3nt: TGCGCCAGCAGCTTCAGGGGTGGGACTGAAGCTTTCTTT
CDR3aa: CASSFRGGTEAFF

v_gene: TRBV6-5
abundance: .
j_gene: TRBJ1-6
d_gene: .
CDR3nt: TGTGCCAGCAGTCCTCCGGGGGGAGTCGTCCACTTT
CDR3aa: CASSPPGGVVHF

v_gene: TRBV3-1
abundance: many
j_gene: TRBJ2-5
d_gene: TRBD2
CDR3nt: TGTGCCAGCAGCCAACCGGGGTCTGGGACTAGCGGCCAAGAGACCCAGTACTTC
CDR3aa: CASSQPGSGTSGQETQYF

v_gene: TRBV10-3
abundance: few
j_gene: TRBJ2-5
d_gene: .
CDR3nt: TGTGCCACCACCCAACCGGGCCCTCAGGGGGAGACCCAGTACTTC
CDR3aa: CATTQPGPQGETQYF

v_gene: TRBV18
abundance: .
j_gene: TRBJ1-2
d_gene: .
CDR3nt: TGTGCCAGCTCACGACTTACAGAGTCCCAGATCTATGGCTACACCTTC
CDR3aa: CASSRLTESQIYGYTF

v_gene: TRBV6-2/TRBV6-3
abundance: many
j_gene: TRBJ1-2
d_gene: .
CDR3nt: TGTGCCAGCTACCTCCGGGGGAGGGATCCCCCCTACACCTTC
CDR3aa: CASYLRGRDPPYTF

v_gene: TRBV12-3/TRBV12-4
abundance: .
j_gene: TRBJ2-7
d_gene: .
CDR3nt: TGTGCCAGCAGTTTCCGGGACGGTTACTACGAGCAGTACTTC
CDR3aa: CASSFRDGYYEQYF

v_gene: TRBV18
abundance: .
j_gene: TRBJ2-7
d_gene: .
CDR3nt: TGTGCCAGCTCACCACTACGGGATCGGGGCTCCTACGAGCAGTACTTC
CDR3aa: CASSPLRDRGSYEQYF

v_gene: TRBV5-6
abundance: few
j_gene: TRBJ2-3
d_gene: .
CDR3nt: TGTGCCAGCAGCGACACGGGAGTCCGAAGAGATACGCAGTATTTT
CDR3aa: CASSDTGVRRDTQYF

v_gene: TRBV29-1
abundance: .
j_gene: TRBJ2-5
d_gene: .
CDR3nt: TGCAGCGTTGAGGGTGGACACTTACTCCAAGAGACCCAGTACTTC
CDR3aa: CSVEGGHLLQETQYF

v_gene: TRBV4-1
abundance: many
j_gene: TRBJ1-2
d_gene: .
CDR3nt: TGCGCCAGCAGCCCTGCCTTATTCGCGGGCTATGGCTACACCTTC
CDR3aa: CASSPALFAGYGYTF

v_gene: TRBV5-6
abundance: once
j_gene: TRBJ2-7
d_gene: .
CDR3nt: TGTGCCAGCAGCTTGGCTTTGGGCAGGGGTTGGTACGAGCAGTACTTC
CDR3aa: CASSLALGRGWYEQYF

v_gene: TRBV5-1
abundance: many
j_gene: TRBJ2-3
d_gene: TRBD2
CDR3nt: TGCGCCAGCAGCCTTACAGCGGGGGGAGATACGCAGTATTTT
CDR3aa: CASSLTAGGDTQYF

v_gene: TRBV12-3/TRBV12-4
abundance: .
j_gene: TRBJ1-2
d_gene: TRBD1
CDR3nt: TGTGCCAGCAGCTCCACAGGGGTGGCTAACTATGGCTACACCTTC
CDR3aa: CASSSTGVANYGYTF

v_gene: TRBV6-1
abundance: .
j_gene: TRBJ1-1
d_gene: TRBD1
CDR3nt: TGTGCCAGCAGTGAGGCCGGGACAGCGAACACTGAAGCTTTCTTT
CDR3aa: CASSEAGTANTEAFF

v_gene: TRBV6-1
abundance: .
j_gene: TRBJ2-1
d_gene: TRBD2
CDR3nt: TGTGCCAGCAGGACTAGCGGGAGATACAATGAGCAGTTCTTC
CDR3aa: CASRTSGRYNEQFF

v_gene: TRBV20-1
abundance: many
j_gene: TRBJ2-1
d_gene: TRBD2
CDR3nt: TGCAGTGCTAGAGATGGAGGACTAGCGGGCAATGAGCAGTTCTTC
CDR3aa: CSARDGGLAGNEQFF

v_gene: TRBV9
abundance: few
j_gene: TRBJ1-5
d_gene: TRBD1
CDR3nt: TGTGCCAGCAGCGATGGACAGGGGGCGCGTCCCCAGCATTTT
CDR3aa: CASSDGQGARPQHF

v_gene: TRBV3-1
abundance: few
j_gene: TRBJ2-3
d_gene: .
CDR3nt: TGTGCCAGCAGCCAATTAATACGGAATACGCAGTATTTT
CDR3aa: CASSQLIRNTQYF

v_gene: TRBV28
abundance: few
j_gene: TRBJ1-2
d_gene: .
CDR3nt: TGTGCCAGCAGTTTAAAGGCTGGAGGCTACACCTTC
CDR3aa: CASSLKAGGYTF

v_gene: TRBV5-6
abundance: .
j_gene: TRBJ1-5
d_gene: TRBD1
CDR3nt: TGTGCCAGCAGCTTTTTCGAGGGGACAGCACAGCCCCAGCATTTT
CDR3aa: CASSFFEGTAQPQHF

v_gene: TRBV28
abundance: .
j_gene: TRBJ2-5
d_gene: .
CDR3nt: TGTGCCAGCAGTTACAGCCCGGAGTCCGTCGAAGAGACCCAGTACTTC
CDR3aa: CASSYSPESVEETQYF

v_gene: TRBV7-9
abundance: .
j_gene: TRBJ1-2
d_gene: TRBD1
CDR3nt: TGTGCCAGTAAGACAGGGAGCTATGGCTACACCTTC
CDR3aa: CASKTGSYGYTF